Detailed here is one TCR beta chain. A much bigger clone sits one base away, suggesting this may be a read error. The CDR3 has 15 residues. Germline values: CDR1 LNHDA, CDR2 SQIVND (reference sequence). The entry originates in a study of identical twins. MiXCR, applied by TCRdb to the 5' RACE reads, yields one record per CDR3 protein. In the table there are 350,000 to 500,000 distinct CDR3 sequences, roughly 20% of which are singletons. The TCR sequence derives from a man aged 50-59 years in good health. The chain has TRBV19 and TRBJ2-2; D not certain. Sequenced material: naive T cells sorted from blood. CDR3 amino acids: CACSIIAANTGELFF. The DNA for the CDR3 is TGTGCCTGTAGTATTATTGCGGCTAACACCGGGGAGCTGTTTTTT.